This entry lists 12 T cell receptor beta chains sequenced from one sample in a study of a mutant IDH1 vaccine in newly diagnosed glioma. Time point of the sample: week 5, during vaccination. The study gave 300 ug of mutant IDH1 20-mer peptide per vaccine dose, with topical imiquimod. These receptors are not linked to any known antigen. Libraries were prepared by immunoSEQ multiplex PCR; TCRdb keeps only in-frame clonotypes and omits some of them. The table shows 50,000 to 70,000 clones, with approximately 79% occurring only once. Specimen: PBMCs, collected from a glioma patient whose treatment included an IDH1 peptide vaccine. The receptors shown here come from a woman in her late teens or twenties with glioma. Some clones in this sample may be carry-over from other donors' samples.

The chain combines TRBV5-1 with TRBJ1-1; perhaps TRBD1 as D (5 bases). The CDR3 runs to 15 residues. V was cut by 0 bases and J by 4 bases, with 13 bases left in between. CDR1 is SGHRS, CDR2 YFSETQ, per germline. CDR3 protein: CASSLGAPGFTEAFF. CDR3 in DNA: TGCGCCAGCAGCTTGGGGGCTCCAGGGTTCACTGAAGCTTTCTTT.

The chain joins TRBV2 to TRBJ1-4; possibly TRBD1 for D (5 bases). The CDR3 sequence is 14 residues long. CDR1 and CDR2 (germline): SNHLY, FYNNEI. Trimming took 3 bases from V and 4 from J, leaving 9 bases between them. CDR3 DNA sequence: TGTGCCAGCAGTGACCCAGGGCTTAATGAAAAACTGTTTTTT. This codes for CASSDPGLNEKLFF.

The rearrangement joins TRBV5-6 to TRBJ1-6, with 11 nucleotides matching TRBD1. From germline, CDR1 is SGHDT and CDR2 YYEEEE. The CDR3 runs 15 residues. The trim removed 0 bases at V and 9 bases at J, leaving 2 bases unmatched. The CDR3 loop is CASSLAGTGGSPLHF. The CDR3 nucleotides read TGTGCCAGCAGCTTGGCCGGGACAGGGGGTTCACCCCTCCACTTT.

The CDR3 here is CASSQDRAAPGNEQFF. Written as DNA, the CDR3 is TGCGCCAGCAGCCAAGATCGGGCGGCTCCTGGCAATGAGCAGTTCTTC. The V gene is TRBV4-3, the J gene TRBJ2-1; D is uncertain. Germline loops: CDR1 LGHNA, CDR2 YSLEER. V was cut by 0 bases and J by 6 bases, with 15 bases left in between. This CDR3 region has 16 residues.

The chain links TRBV6-5 to TRBJ2-3, with 9 bases lining up with TRBD1. V gave up 7 bases and J gave up 4 bases; unmatched junction bases: 6. This CDR3 region has 14 residues. Germline values: CDR1 MNHEY, CDR2 SVGAGI. The CDR3 loop reads CASTTGQGSDTQYF. The CDR3 DNA reads TGTGCCAGCACCACGGGACAGGGATCAGATACGCAGTATTTT.

V and J are TRBV5-1 and TRBJ1-2; D is perhaps TRBD1 (5 bases). From germline, CDR1 is SGHRS and CDR2 YFSETQ. The ends were cut back, 4 bases at V and 3 bases at J, with 13 bases in the middle. CDR3 length: 14 amino acids. DNA for the CDR3: TGCGCCAGCAGCCGCGTGGGACGGGACTATGGCTACACCTTC. Amino acid sequence: CASSRVGRDYGYTF.

This clone was observed a few times. This sequence joins TRBV5-1 and TRBJ1-5; possibly TRBD1 for D (5 bases). Germline CDR1 SGHRS, CDR2 YFSETQ. With 4 bases removed from V and 6 bases from J, the gap between germline ends came to 11 bases. The CDR3 has 13 amino acids. In DNA form, the CDR3 reads TGCGCCAGCAGCCAGGGTGGGAGTCAGCCCCAGCATTTT. It encodes CASSQGGSQPQHF.

This chain connects TRBV10-1 to TRBJ2-1, with TRBD2 matching over 9 bases. Trimming cost V 7 bases and J 10 bases; bases outside gene matches: 8. The CDR3 consists of 13 residues. Germline CDR1 and CDR2: WNHNN and SYGVQD (reference sequence). In nucleotides, the CDR3 is TGCGCCAGCACTGCGGGAGGGCCGGGAGAGCAGTTCTTC. Its protein product is CASTAGGPGEQFF.

The rearrangement uses TRBV10-2 and TRBJ1-5, with a weak D call TRBD1 (6 bases). CDR3 length equals 16 residues. V lost 2 bases and J 3 bases, leaving 14 bases between the germline ends. CDR1 and CDR2 (germline): WSHSY, SAAADI. The CDR3 protein is CASSEPHGGLNQPQHF. DNA for the CDR3: TGCGCCAGCAGTGAGCCTCACGGGGGCCTCAATCAGCCCCAGCATTTT.

Here the CDR3 reads CASSLGQVSTDTQYF. The CDR3, as DNA: TGCGCCAGCAGCTTGGGACAGGTTAGCACAGATACGCAGTATTTT. The J gene is TRBJ2-3, the V gene TRBV4-3; 8 bases are a match to TRBD1. The CDR3 spans 15 residues. Germline CDR1 and CDR2: LGHNA and YSLEER. Trimming at V came to 5 bases and at J to 0 bases, leaving 4 bases not matched to a gene.

V usage is TRBV7-6 and J usage is TRBJ1-1, with D perhaps TRBD1 (5 bases). The germline V gene has CDR1 SGHVS and CDR2 FNYEAQ. The V end lost 3 bases, the J end lost 1 base, and 6 bases lay between the germline ends. The CDR3 sequence is 13 residues long. The CDR3 here is CASSLQGNTEAFF. CDR3 in DNA: TGTGCCAGCAGCTTGCAGGGGAACACTGAAGCTTTCTTT.

The chain joins TRBV14 to TRBJ1-2, with TRBD1 as a possible D gene (5 bases). The CDR3 totals 13 residues. V was cut by 4 bases and J by 8 bases, with 14 bases left in between. Germline CDR1 reads SGHDN; CDR2 reads FVKESK. The CDR3 DNA is TGTGCCAGCAGCCCCCGGACAAGGGACGGCTACACCTTC. Its translation is CASSPRTRDGYTF.